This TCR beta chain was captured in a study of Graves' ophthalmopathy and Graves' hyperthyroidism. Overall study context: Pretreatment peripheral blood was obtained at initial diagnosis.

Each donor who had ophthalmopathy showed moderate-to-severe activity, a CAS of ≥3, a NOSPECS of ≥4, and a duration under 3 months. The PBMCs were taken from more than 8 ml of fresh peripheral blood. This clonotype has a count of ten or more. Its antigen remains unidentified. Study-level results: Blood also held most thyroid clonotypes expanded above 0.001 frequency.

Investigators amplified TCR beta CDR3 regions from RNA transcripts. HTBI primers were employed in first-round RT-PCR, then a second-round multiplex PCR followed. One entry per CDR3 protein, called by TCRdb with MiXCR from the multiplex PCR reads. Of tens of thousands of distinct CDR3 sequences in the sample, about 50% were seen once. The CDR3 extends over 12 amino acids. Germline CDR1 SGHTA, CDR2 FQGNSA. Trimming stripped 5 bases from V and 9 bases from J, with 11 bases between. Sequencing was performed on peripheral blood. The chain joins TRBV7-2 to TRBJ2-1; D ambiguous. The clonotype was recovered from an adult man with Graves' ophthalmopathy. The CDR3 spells CASSRSESEQFF. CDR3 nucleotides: TGTGCCAGCAGCCGGTCAGAGTCTGAGCAGTTCTTC.